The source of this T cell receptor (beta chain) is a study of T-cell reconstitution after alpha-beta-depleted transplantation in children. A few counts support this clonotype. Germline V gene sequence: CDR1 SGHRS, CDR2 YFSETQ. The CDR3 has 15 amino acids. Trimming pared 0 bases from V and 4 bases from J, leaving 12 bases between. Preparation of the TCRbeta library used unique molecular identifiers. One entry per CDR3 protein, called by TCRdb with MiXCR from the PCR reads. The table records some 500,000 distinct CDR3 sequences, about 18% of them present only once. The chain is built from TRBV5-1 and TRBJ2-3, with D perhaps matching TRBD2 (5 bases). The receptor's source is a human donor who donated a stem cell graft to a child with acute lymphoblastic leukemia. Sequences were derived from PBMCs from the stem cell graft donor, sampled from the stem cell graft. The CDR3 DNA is TGCGCCAGCAGCTTGGCGCTAGCATCCCCAGATACGCAGTATTTT. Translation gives CASSLALASPDTQYF.